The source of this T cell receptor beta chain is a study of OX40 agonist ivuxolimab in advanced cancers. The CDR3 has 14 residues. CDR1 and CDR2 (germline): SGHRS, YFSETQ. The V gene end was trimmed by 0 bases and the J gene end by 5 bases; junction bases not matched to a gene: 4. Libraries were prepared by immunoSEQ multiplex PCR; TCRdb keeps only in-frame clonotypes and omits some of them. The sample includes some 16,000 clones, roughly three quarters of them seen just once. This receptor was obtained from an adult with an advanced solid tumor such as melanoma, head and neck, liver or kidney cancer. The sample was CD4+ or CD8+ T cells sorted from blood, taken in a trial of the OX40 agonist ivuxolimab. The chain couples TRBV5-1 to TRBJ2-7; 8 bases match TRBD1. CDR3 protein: CASSLGQGMDEQYF. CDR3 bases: TGCGCCAGCAGCTTGGGACAGGGGATGGACGAGCAGTACTTC.